One and the same sample provided the 26 T cell receptor beta chains below, sequenced in a study of blood T cell repertoires in COVID-19. TCRdb's copy holds only in-frame clones and misses some; the assay was immunoSEQ multiplex PCR. Among 120,000 or so clones listed, more than 65% were seen once. What was sequenced was peripheral blood. These receptors all stem from a human donor in a cohort sampled during active COVID-19.

The chain recombines TRBV6-5 with TRBJ2-3, with 8 positions matching TRBD2. V lost 8 bases and J lost 1; bases outside the gene matches: 5. Germline CDR1 is MNHEY and CDR2 is SVGAGI. This CDR3 has 14 amino acids. CDR3 DNA sequence: TGTGCCAGCGCCCGGGAGGGGGGCACAGATACGCAGTATTTT. Translating it yields CASAREGGTDTQYF.

V and J are TRBV27 and TRBJ1-3; D remains unclear. In germline, CDR1 is MNHEY, CDR2 SMNVEV (reference sequence). V shed 1 base and J shed 0 bases, with 10 bases lying between them. This CDR3 spans 16 amino acids. In DNA form, the CDR3 reads TGTGCCAGCAGTTTATATCCGACACTCTCTGGAAACACCATATATTTT. It is translated as CASSLYPTLSGNTIYF.

The V gene is TRBV2, the J gene TRBJ2-2, with 7 bases that match TRBD1. The germline V gene has CDR1 SNHLY and CDR2 FYNNEI. V lost 7 bases, J lost 0 bases, and 14 bases stayed unmatched. The CDR3 contains 18 residues. CDR3 DNA: TGTGCCAGCAAGAGTGTGCCGGGACAGCTCGCGAACACCGGGGAGCTGTTTTTT. Its translation: CASKSVPGQLANTGELFF.

J is TRBJ2-3 and V is TRBV9, with 9 bases fitting TRBD2. After removal of 3 bases from V and 3 bases from J, the junction contained 5 bases not matched to a gene. Germline V gene sequence: CDR1 SGDLS, CDR2 YYNGEE. The CDR3 runs to 15 residues. CDR3 residues: CASSGSGSSTDTQYF. As DNA, the CDR3 is TGTGCCAGCAGCGGTAGCGGGAGCTCTACAGATACGCAGTATTTT.

The V and J genes are TRBV28 and TRBJ1-2; 8 bases are shared with TRBD1. CDR3 length equals 11 residues. Germline values: CDR1 MDHEN, CDR2 SYDVKM. The ends lost 9 bases at V and 6 bases at J; junction bases unmatched: 3. CDR3 protein: CASLQGDGYTF. For the CDR3, the DNA is TGTGCCAGTTTACAGGGGGATGGCTACACCTTC.

This chain joins TRBV6-5 and TRBJ2-1, with a weak D call TRBD1 (6 bases). V lost 6 bases and J 9 bases, leaving 21 bases between the germline ends. Germline CDR1 MNHEY, CDR2 SVGAGI. This CDR3 has 15 residues. The CDR3 is CASRGRQAARVEQFF. The DNA of the CDR3 is TGTGCCAGCAGGGGACGACAGGCTGCGCGCGTTGAGCAGTTCTTC.

V usage is TRBV9 and J usage is TRBJ1-4; D is possibly TRBD1 (5 bases). The germline gives CDR1 SGDLS, CDR2 YYNGEE. The CDR3 totals 15 residues. The V end lost 0 bases, the J end lost 7 bases, and 13 bases lay between the germline ends. The CDR3 nucleotides read TGTGCCAGCAGCGTAGGGGGCAGGAACGGTGAAAAACTGTTTTTT. Amino acids: CASSVGGRNGEKLFF.

The rearrangement joins TRBV5-1 to TRBJ2-7; 8 bases align to TRBD2. Germline lookup yields CDR1 SGHRS and CDR2 YFSETQ. The CDR3 length is 14 residues. The junction had 5 bases not matched to a gene; V was cut back by 4 bases and J by 2 bases. The CDR3 here is CASSLRGLAYEQYF. CDR3 nucleotides: TGCGCCAGCAGCCTCAGGGGACTAGCCTACGAGCAGTACTTC.

This clone turned up a few times. The chain is built from TRBV19 and TRBJ2-2; TRBD2 agrees at 13 bases. CDR1 LNHDA and CDR2 SQIVND come from the germline V gene (reference sequence). This CDR3 is 15 amino acids long. V gave up 6 bases and J gave up 7 bases; unmatched junction bases: 5. The CDR3 sequence: CASSPGLAGIGELFF. In nucleotides, the CDR3 is TGTGCCAGTAGCCCGGGACTAGCGGGAATCGGGGAGCTGTTTTTT.

The rearrangement uses TRBV7-2 and TRBJ2-1; 9 nucleotides match TRBD1. There are 16 residues in the CDR3. Per germline, CDR1 SGHTA and CDR2 FQGNSA. With 5 bases clipped from V and 5 bases from J, the junction kept 10 bases outside the gene matches. CDR3 sequence (DNA): TGTGCCAGCAGCCCGAGAGGTACAGGGGGCCACAATGAGCAGTTCTTC. Residues: CASSPRGTGGHNEQFF.

This sequence joins TRBV7-3 and TRBJ1-6; 9 nucleotides align to TRBD1. This CDR3 is 14 amino acids long. Germline V gene lookup returns CDR1 SGHTA and CDR2 FQGTGA. The ends lost 2 bases at V and 9 bases at J; junction bases unmatched: 2. The CDR3 sequence: CASSLAGQGSPLHF. CDR3 coding DNA: TGTGCCAGCAGCTTAGCGGGACAGGGTTCACCCCTCCACTTT.

The chain employs TRBV28 and TRBJ1-3; TRBD1 is a possible D gene (6 bases). Trimming took off 6 bases at V and 4 bases at J, with 19 bases between the two ends. The CDR3 has 16 amino acids. Germline assignment: CDR1 MDHEN and CDR2 SYDVKM. CDR3 protein: CASRPSGGRMGNTIYF. The CDR3 DNA sequence: TGTGCCAGCAGACCTAGCGGGGGGCGCATGGGAAACACCATATATTTT. The full variable domain, its missing parts supplied by reference TRBV28 and TRBJ1-3, is DVKVTQSSRYLVKRTGEKVFLECVQDMDHENMFWYRQDPGLGLRLIYFSYDVKMKEKGDIPEGYSVSREKKERFSLILESASTNQTSMYLCASRPSGGRMGNTIYFGEGSWLTVV.

The chain links TRBV4-3 to TRBJ2-5; possible D gene TRBD2, 6 bases. Germline lookup yields CDR1 LGHNA and CDR2 YSLEER. The CDR3 sequence is 13 residues long. The V end was cut by 0 bases, the J end by 7 bases, with 9 bases between. CDR3 nucleotide sequence: TGCGCCAGCAGCCAAGAGCCCGGGGGGACCCAGTACTTC. It codes for CASSQEPGGTQYF.

The V gene is TRBV2, the J gene TRBJ1-4; D might be TRBD1 (5 bases). V was trimmed by 0 bases and J by 8 bases, leaving 13 bases between them. CDR1 is SNHLY, CDR2 FYNNEI, per germline. The CDR3 sequence is 15 residues long. The CDR3 here is CASSEASQGREKLFF. DNA for the CDR3: TGTGCCAGCAGTGAAGCGAGCCAGGGCCGAGAAAAACTGTTTTTT.

This clone occurred a few times. The chain joins TRBV2 to TRBJ1-6, with a weak D call TRBD1 (5 bases). V gave up 7 bases and J gave up 7 bases, with 11 bases separating them. CDR3 size: 13 residues. Looked up from germline, CDR1 is SNHLY and CDR2 is FYNNEI. The CDR3 sequence: CASTTAPNSPLHF. The CDR3 DNA follows: TGTGCCAGCACGACAGCCCCGAATTCACCCCTCCACTTT.

This clone was counted many times. The genes are TRBV5-1 and TRBJ1-1; 10 bases map to TRBD1. V shed 4 bases, J shed 1 base, and the junction held 4 bases outside the gene matches. CDR3 length equals 15 residues. CDR1 is SGHRS, CDR2 YFSETQ, per germline. The DNA of the CDR3 is TGCGCCAGCAGCACCTGGACAGGGGGGAACACTGAAGCTTTCTTT. Residues: CASSTWTGGNTEAFF. The whole variable domain, remainder taken from reference TRBV5-1 and TRBJ1-1, is KAGVTQTPRYLIKTRGQQVTLSCSPISGHRSVSWYQQTPGQGLQFLFEYFSETQRNKGNFPGRFSGRQFSNSRSEMNVSTLELGDSALYLCASSTWTGGNTEAFFGQGTRLTVV.

V and J are TRBV19 and TRBJ2-1; 9 bases are a match to TRBD2. The ends lost 4 bases at V and 6 bases at J; junction bases unmatched: 4. The CDR3 sequence is 14 residues long. CDR1 and CDR2 from the germline V gene are LNHDA and SQIVND (reference sequence). The CDR3 coding sequence is TGTGCCAGTAGTAGCGGGGGGGACGTCAATGAGCAGTTCTTC. Its translation is CASSSGGDVNEQFF.

The chain recombines TRBV9 with TRBJ1-1; weak D call: TRBD1 (5 bases). Germline V CDR1 and CDR2: SGDLS, YYNGEE. The CDR3 has 13 amino acids. Trimming cost V 1 base and J 1 base, with 5 bases left between them. The CDR3 sequence: CASSVQGNTEAFF. Written as DNA, the CDR3 is TGTGCCAGCAGCGTACAGGGGAACACTGAAGCTTTCTTT. The full variable domain, completed using reference TRBV9 and TRBJ1-1, is DSGVTQTPKHLITATGQRVTLRCSPRSGDLSVYWYQQSLDQGLQFLIQYYNGEERAKGNILERFSAQQFPDLHSELNLSSLELGDSALYFCASSVQGNTEAFFGQGTRLTVV.

J is TRBJ2-1 and V is TRBV5-4, with TRBD1 identical over 8 bases. Germline values: CDR1 SGHNT, CDR2 YYREEE (reference sequence). After removal of 4 bases from V and 2 bases from J, the junction contained 5 bases not matched to a gene. The CDR3 extends over 15 amino acids. The CDR3 bases are TGTGCCAGCAGCCCGAGGGACAGGCCCTACAATGAGCAGTTCTTC. This sequence encodes CASSPRDRPYNEQFF.

In this sample, this clone turned up a few times. V usage is TRBV7-8 and J usage is TRBJ2-2, with a possible D match to TRBD2 (5 bases). The CDR3 runs 15 residues. Trimming left V 5 bases short and J 5 bases short, with 15 bases between. Germline V gene sequence: CDR1 SGHVS, CDR2 FQNEAQ. CDR3 sequence (DNA): TGTGCCAGCAGCCCCCGGGGTGGGCGGACCGGGGAGCTGTTTTTT. Translation gives CASSPRGGRTGELFF.

The chain employs TRBV4-2 and TRBJ1-3, with D unresolved. Trimming took 5 bases from V and 10 from J, leaving 12 bases between them. The CDR3 has 12 amino acids. Germline assignment: CDR1 LGHNA and CDR2 YNFKEQ. CDR3 loop: CASSSREGTIYF. CDR3 coding DNA: TGTGCCAGCAGCTCCCGTGAGGGAACCATATATTTT.

This sequence joins TRBV7-2 and TRBJ1-4, with TRBD1 matching over 8 bases. The CDR3 runs 15 residues. V trimming: 2 bases; J trimming: 8 bases; junction bases outside the gene matches: 7. Looked up from germline, CDR1 is SGHTA and CDR2 is FQGNSA. The CDR3 DNA reads TGTGCCAGCAGCTTACTAACAGGGGGGGCGGAAAAACTGTTTTTT. Translated: CASSLLTGGAEKLFF. The full variable domain, with the rest looked up from reference TRBV7-2 and TRBJ1-4, is GAGVSQSPSNKVTEKGKDVELRCDPISGHTALYWYRQSLGQGLEFLIYFQGNSAPDKSGLPSDRFSAERTGGSVSTLTIQRTQQEDSAVYLCASSLLTGGAEKLFFGSGTQLSVL.

The chain couples TRBV7-9 to TRBJ2-3, with 11 bases fitting TRBD2. The V segment lost 3 bases and the J segment 4 bases; nucleotides outside the gene matches: 0. Germline-derived CDR1 and CDR2 are SEHNR and FQNEAQ (reference sequence). This CDR3 has 14 residues. CDR3 sequence: CASSLGLAADTQYF. The CDR3 coding sequence is TGTGCCAGCAGCTTGGGACTAGCGGCAGATACGCAGTATTTT.

This clone appeared a few times. The chain carries TRBV7-3 and TRBJ2-3; D is possibly TRBD1 (7 bases). V lost 5 bases and J 2 bases, leaving 14 bases between the germline ends. There are 15 residues in the CDR3. Per germline, CDR1 SGHTA and CDR2 FQGTGA. The CDR3 spells CASSPRGADTDTQYF. The CDR3 DNA follows: TGTGCCAGCAGCCCCAGGGGGGCCGACACAGATACGCAGTATTTT.

This chain links TRBV19 with TRBJ2-2; 10 bases align to TRBD2. Germline V lookup: CDR1 LNHDA, CDR2 SQIVND (reference sequence). CDR3 length: 18 amino acids. The V and J ends lost 4 bases and 4 bases, in that order; junction bases with no gene match: 12. The CDR3 loop is CASSTEPGLAITTGELFF. In DNA form, the CDR3 reads TGTGCCAGTAGTACAGAACCGGGACTAGCGATAACCACCGGGGAGCTGTTTTTT.

In its sample, this clone was seen a few times. V usage is TRBV11-1 and J usage is TRBJ2-3; tentative D call: TRBD1 (5 bases). Looked up from germline, CDR1 is SGHAT and CDR2 is FQDESV (reference sequence). Trimming removed 1 base at V and 4 bases at J, with 12 bases between. CDR3 length: 15 residues. The CDR3 reads CASSLEGRDPDTQYF. The CDR3 nucleotides read TGTGCCAGCAGCTTAGAGGGCAGGGATCCAGATACGCAGTATTTT. Full variable domain (remainder filled in from reference TRBV11-1 and TRBJ2-3): EAEVAQSPRYKITEKSQAVAFWCDPISGHATLYWYRQILGQGPELLVQFQDESVVDDSQLPKDRFSAERLKGVDSTLKIQPAELGDSAMYLCASSLEGRDPDTQYFGPGTRLTVL.